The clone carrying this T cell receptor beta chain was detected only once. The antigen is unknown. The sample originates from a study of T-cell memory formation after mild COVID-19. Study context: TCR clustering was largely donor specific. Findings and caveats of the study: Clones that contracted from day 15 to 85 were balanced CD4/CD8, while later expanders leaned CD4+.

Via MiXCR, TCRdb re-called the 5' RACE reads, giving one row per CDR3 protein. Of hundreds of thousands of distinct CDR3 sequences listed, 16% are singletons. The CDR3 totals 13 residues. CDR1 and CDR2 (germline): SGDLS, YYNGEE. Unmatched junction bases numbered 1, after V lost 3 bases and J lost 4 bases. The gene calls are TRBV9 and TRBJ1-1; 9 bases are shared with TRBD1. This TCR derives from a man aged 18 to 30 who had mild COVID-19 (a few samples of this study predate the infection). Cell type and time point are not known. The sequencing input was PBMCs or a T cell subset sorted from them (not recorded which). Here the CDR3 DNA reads TGTGCCAGCAGCGGGGACAGGGTCACTGAAGCTTTCTTT. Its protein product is CASSGDRVTEAFF. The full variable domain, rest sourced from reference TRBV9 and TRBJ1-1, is DSGVTQTPKHLITATGQRVTLRCSPRSGDLSVYWYQQSLDQGLQFLIQYYNGEERAKGNILERFSAQQFPDLHSELNLSSLELGDSALYFCASSGDRVTEAFFGQGTRLTVV.